The TCR beta chain under discussion was sequenced for a study of beta chain features in type 1 diabetes. General study results and limits: Patients and controls would share equally any PCR tilt toward shorter templates.

The V gene's germline CDR1 is SGHTA and CDR2 FQGNSA. The CDR3 runs 16 residues. Each sorted fraction was over 95% pure. Regarding this clone: The antigen is unknown. A junction boundary mismatches the germline segment, possibly from a read error.

The sequenced template was cDNA made from the entire isolated RNA. Libraries were prepared by immunoSEQ multiplex PCR; TCRdb keeps only in-frame clonotypes and omits some of them. The table includes 430,000 or so clones, about an eighth detected once. J is TRBJ2-3 and V is TRBV7-2, with TRBD2 matching 11 bases. Sequenced input: naive CD4+ T cells from blood. This clonotype originated in a woman aged 18 to 35 in good health. The CDR3 DNA reads TGTGCCTGCAGCCGACTTAGCGGGAGGGCCACAGATACGCAGTATTTT. Translating gives CACSRLSGRATDTQYF.